This TCR beta chain was recovered during a study of T cells expressing NK-cell markers (dated by TCRdb to 2019 to 2021). Turning to the overall study: Three sorted T-cell subsets (CD3+CD56+NKG2C+, CD3+CD56+NKG2C- and CD3+CD56-NKG2C+) from under ten donors had their TCR beta-chain repertoires profiled. Of the eight sequenced donors, seven were found to be HCMV-seropositive and one was found to be HCMV-seronegative. All eight donors whose samples were sequenced were randomly selected healthy volunteers, three of them men and five women. The libraries were sequenced on Illumina HiSeq 2000/2500, MiSeq or NextSeq, producing 2 x 150 bp reads. Summary of the overall study and its limitations: In roughly 6 donors, the dominant CD3+CD56+NKG2C+ clonotypes ranked among the top 10 CD8+ clonotypes, making up roughly 1.0-7.5% of CD8+ T cells. Those dominant clonotypes were again the most abundant among CD3+CD56-NKG2C+ cells in a few donors, at about 25-60.1%. Whether the expanded NKG2C-expressing T cell clones were specific for HCMV antigens remained unclear.

These reads were obtained on an Illumina HiSeq 2000. TCR beta cDNA libraries were made by 5'RACE template switching that added a universal primer site and unique molecular identifiers. Synthesis of cDNA was primed from the TCR beta constant segment and was followed by two consecutive PCR amplification steps. Regarding the original processing steps: MIGEC handled demultiplexing of the reads and grouping by UMI, while MiTCR was used to assemble and quantify clonotypes. Only TCR cDNA sequences supported by at least two reads were kept to exclude erroneous sequences. The tcR package was used for downstream repertoire analysis, with clonotypes matched between fractions based on CDR3 nucleotide sequence plus V segment. VDJmatch was used to annotate antigen specificity against VDJdb, with one amino acid substitution allowed in CDR3. The reads underwent TCRdb reprocessing, giving one record for each CDR3 protein sequence and no DNA. The V and J calls follow TCRdb's processing rather than the paper's. The sample's own table lists about 260,000 distinct CDR3 sequences. The ten top clones hold 0.39% of the sample.

A commercial ELISA kit detecting HCMV-specific IgG in serum was used to determine HCMV serostatus. Peripheral blood mononuclear cells were isolated from blood by Ficoll density gradient centrifugation. In regard to this clonotype: It lacks a known antigen.

Material: blood T cells: a sorted CD56 or NKG2C T cell subset, CD4+ or CD8+ T cells, or bulk PBMC T cells (not recorded which). The receptor was derived from a man aged 18 to 29 in good health. Donor details come from another sample of the same person, matched by shared clones.

The CDR3 sequence is CASSVGGRSDNEQFF. The chain is encoded by TRBV9 joined to TRBJ2-1. CDR1 and CDR2 are read off the germline V gene as SGDLS and YYNGEE. From its cysteine to its phenylalanine, the CDR3 spans 15 amino acids. Only the protein is on record.